This passage covers 3 T cell receptor beta chains from one sample sequenced in a study of blood T cell repertoires in COVID-19. The repertoire was sequenced with immunoSEQ multiplex PCR; TCRdb's copy has only in-frame clones and lacks some. The sample lists about 66,000 clones; 86% were seen once. The sequenced sample consisted of peripheral blood. These receptors originate from a man between 45 and 60 years old with active COVID-19.

In this sample, this clone turned up a few times. This chain joins TRBV24-1 and TRBJ1-5; 7 bases agree with TRBD1. The trim removed 6 bases at V and 1 base at J, leaving 8 bases unmatched. The germline gives CDR1 KGHDR, CDR2 SFDVKD. This CDR3 comprises 16 residues. This CDR3 is CATSTRSQGSNQPQHF. In nucleotides, the CDR3 is TGTGCCACCAGTACGCGGTCACAGGGGAGCAATCAGCCCCAGCATTTT.

V gene TRBV19 combines with J gene TRBJ2-1; TRBD2 aligns across 7 bases. Trimming cost V 0 bases and J 12 bases; bases outside gene matches: 8. Germline CDR1 is LNHDA and CDR2 is SQIVND (reference sequence). This CDR3 has 14 residues. CDR3 in amino acids: CASSIDLPGGTQFF. The CDR3 nucleotides are TGTGCCAGTAGTATAGATCTACCCGGGGGGACGCAGTTCTTC.

This chain links TRBV11-2 with TRBJ2-2; D remains unclear. This CDR3 has 13 amino acids. Germline V CDR1 and CDR2: SGHAT, FQNNGV. V was cut by 3 bases and J by 4 bases, with 6 bases left in between. Here the CDR3 reads CASSLKRTGELFF. DNA for the CDR3: TGTGCCAGCAGCTTGAAGCGCACCGGGGAGCTGTTTTTT.